Described below is a single T cell receptor (beta chain) sequence and its context. Its antigen remains undetermined. No much larger clone is present one base from it, and per-base qualities are unavailable. The CDR3 numbers 11 residues from cysteine through phenylalanine. The retained sequence is limited to the CDR3, 33 bases, with the frame set at the first base. The germline V gene (reference sequence) yields DFQATT for CDR1 and SNEGSKA for CDR2. One collaborating source in Seattle enrolled patients while the patients were actively infected and followed the patients over time throughout the course of disease. The collaborating institutions used their own protocols to collect whole blood in K2EDTA tubes. For TCRbeta analysis, collaborator samples were shipped as frozen whole blood, as isolated PBMCs, or as DNA extracted from either sample type. This record comes from a study of blood T cell repertoires in COVID-19 (dated by TCRdb to the early 2020s). Concerning the study at large: Samples from collaborators originated in the United States, Italy and Spain and spanned both the acute and convalescent phases of COVID-19. The material from the prospective study consisted of cDNA or gDNA derived from T cells, B-cell-depleted T cells, or PBMCs. The dataset comprised deeply sampled blood TCRbeta repertoires from subjects exposed to, actively infected with, or recovered from COVID-19. The repertoires were released in a freely available public database intended as a resource for research on the immune response to SARS-CoV-2. The samples were drawn from two sources: the first 160 participants of the ongoing ImmuneRACE study, and 1,000 to 1,500 subjects contributed by 6 global collaborators. Sample metadata almost always included a de-identified subject ID, COVID-19 status, age in years and sex. Where available, HLA class I and class II types were obtained from metadata supplied by the sample provider rather than from assay-based typing.

What the work shows at the level of the full study, not this receptor alone: Clinical and demographic metadata were provided uncurated, with the amount varying by source and participant.

TCRbeta CDR3 regions were amplified from genomic DNA using the immunoSEQ Assay, a bias-controlled multiplex PCR. As for the authors' bioinformatics: The number of nucleated cells in each sample was estimated from the amplification of reference gene primers within the assay. Sequence reads were collapsed and filtered to measure the absolute abundance of every unique TCRbeta CDR3 rearrangement. For each sample, productive Simpson clonality was calculated as the square root of Simpson's diversity index across productive rearrangements. TCRdb provides this immuneACCESS table in a form limited to in-frame rearrangements. Some clones are lacking; in checked studies, under half of them reflect an unresolved V gene, and why the rest are absent is not known. Clone size and V and J calls were adopted from that table, with D and trimming inferred from the DNA. In all, the sample holds hundreds of thousands of clones, and roughly 83% of those were seen once. The leading ten clones occupy over 5.5% of the sample.

The TCR sequence derives from a woman over 75 with COVID-19, enrolled during active disease. Sequenced material: peripheral blood. Rearrangement joined TRBV20-1 to TRBJ1-2; possibly the D gene is TRBD1, per 5 matching bases. Read as DNA, the sequence is TGCAGGGCAGGGTCCAACTATGGCTACACCTTC. The resulting protein is CRAGSNYGYTF.